This T cell receptor (beta chain) was sequenced in a study of blood T cell repertoires in COVID-19. About the study: The origin of the acute and convalescent COVID-19 samples was the United States, Italy and Spain.

This clone has a single count. In the original analysis: The authors estimated nucleated cell counts from reference gene primer amplification. The repertoire was sequenced with immunoSEQ multiplex PCR; TCRdb's copy has only in-frame clones and lacks some. V, J and clone size derive from that table, while D and trimming were established from the DNA sequence. The top ten hold approximately 4.1% of the sample, which has under 350,000 clones, approximately 84% seen once. Two negative PCRs, clearance, or symptom resolution were required of recovered Cohort 3 donors. The CDR3 loop spans 16 amino acids. V lost 2 bases to trimming and J lost 3 bases; unmatched junction nucleotides: 6. CDR1 is MNHEY and CDR2 is SVGAGI in the germline V gene.

The TCR comes from a young man who had recovered from COVID-19. The J gene is TRBJ2-7, the V gene TRBV6-5, with 11 bases fitting TRBD1. The sample was PBMCs or T cells enriched from blood (not recorded which). CDR3 amino acids: CASSYGTGGADYEQYF. The CDR3 DNA sequence: TGTGCCAGCAGTTACGGGACAGGGGGAGCAGACTACGAGCAGTACTTC.